This is a list of T cell receptor beta chains from one sample in a study of cytomegalovirus exposure and HLA in healthy donors. Sequencing used immunoSEQ multiplex PCR; TCRdb keeps in-frame clones, though not all of them. Of about 43,000 clones listed, approximately 47% are singletons. The specimen sequenced was PBMCs. The origin of the receptors is a man aged 55 to 70 in good health and CMV-seronegative. The CDR3 runs from the conserved cysteine through the conserved F or W.

j_call	v_call	cdr3_aa
TRBJ1-2	TRBV10-3	CAISEPSQGKNGYTF
TRBJ2-1	TRBV9	CASSPGPGTSPTVKWREQFF
TRBJ1-5	TRBV27	CASSPHGGRNQPQHF
TRBJ2-7	TRBV29-1	CSVGGSSYEQYF
TRBJ1-3	TRBV30	CAWYGRGGNTIYF
TRBJ1-2	TRBV30	CAWERQRANYGYTF
TRBJ2-1	TRBV7-3	CASSLYGTGTYNEQFF
TRBJ2-2	TRBV7-3	CASSHGGDTGELFF
TRBJ2-5	TRBV6-1	CASSEGQAIPREQYF
TRBJ1-1	TRBV10-1	CASSETMAGIEAFF
TRBJ1-4	TRBV5-1	CASSLGREVWGGEKLFF
TRBJ2-7	TRBV7-8	CASSLDLAIVYEQYF
TRBJ2-2	TRBV4-2	CASSQVLAGNERTGELFF
TRBJ2-4	TRBV29-1	CSVVRDSANIQYF